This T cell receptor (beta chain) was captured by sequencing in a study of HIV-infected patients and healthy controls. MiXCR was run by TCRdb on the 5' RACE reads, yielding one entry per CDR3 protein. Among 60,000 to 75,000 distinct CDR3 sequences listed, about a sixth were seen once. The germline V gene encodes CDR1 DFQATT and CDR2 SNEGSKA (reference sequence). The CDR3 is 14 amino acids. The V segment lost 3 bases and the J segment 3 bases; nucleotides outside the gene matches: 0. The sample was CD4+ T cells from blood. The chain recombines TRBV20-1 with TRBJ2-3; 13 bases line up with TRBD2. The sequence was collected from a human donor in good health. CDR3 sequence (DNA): TGCAGTGCTAGGACTAGCGGGAGGACAGATACGCAGTATTTT. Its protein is CSARTSGRTDTQYF.